This T cell receptor beta chain is from a study of blood T cell repertoires in COVID-19. In this sample, this clone turned up a few times. This specimen includes other DNA sequences encoding the same CDR3. With 0 bases removed from V and 5 bases from J, the gap between germline ends came to 8 bases. Germline V gene lookup returns CDR1 SGHRS and CDR2 YFSETQ. The CDR3 covers 13 residues. Authors' processing steps: Estimation of nucleated cell counts was performed using reference gene primer amplification. Using immunoSEQ multiplex PCR, the repertoire was profiled, and TCRdb retains in-frame clones only, with some absent. The V and J calls and the clone size are those of that table, but D and trimming were determined from the DNA. The sample gives 200,000 to 250,000 clones, about nine tenths of which show up once; over 3% is in the top ten.

The sequenced sample consisted of PBMCs or T cells enriched from blood (not recorded which). This chain connects TRBV5-1 to TRBJ1-1; no clear D gene. The receptor's source is a woman aged 40 to 55 with acute COVID-19. CDR3 loop: CASSLGAGTEAFF. Here the CDR3 DNA reads TGCGCCAGCAGCTTGGGGGCGGGGACTGAAGCTTTCTTT.